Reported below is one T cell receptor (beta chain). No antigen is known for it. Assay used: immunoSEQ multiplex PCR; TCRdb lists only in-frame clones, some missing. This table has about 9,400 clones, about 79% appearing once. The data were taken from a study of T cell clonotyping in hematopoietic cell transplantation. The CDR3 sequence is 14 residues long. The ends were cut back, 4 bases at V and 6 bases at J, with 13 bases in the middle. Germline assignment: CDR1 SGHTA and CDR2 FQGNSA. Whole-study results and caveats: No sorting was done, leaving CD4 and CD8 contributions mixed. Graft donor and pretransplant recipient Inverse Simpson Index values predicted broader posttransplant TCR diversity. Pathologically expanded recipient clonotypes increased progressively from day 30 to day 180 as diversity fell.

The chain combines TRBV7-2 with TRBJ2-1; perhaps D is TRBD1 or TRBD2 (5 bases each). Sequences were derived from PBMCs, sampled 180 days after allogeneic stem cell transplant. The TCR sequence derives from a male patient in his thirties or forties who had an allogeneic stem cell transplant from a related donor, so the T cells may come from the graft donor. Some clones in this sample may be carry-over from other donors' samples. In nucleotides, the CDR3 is TGTGCCAGCAGCTGGGGGATAGCCCCCAATGAGCAGTTCTTC. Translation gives CASSWGIAPNEQFF.